Listed here are 13 T cell receptor beta chains from one sample, sequenced in a study of identifying expanded T cells in peripheral blood. Using immunoSEQ multiplex PCR, the repertoire was profiled, and TCRdb retains in-frame clones only, with some absent. The repertoire consists of about 58,000 clones, with roughly four fifths occurring once and the leading ten covering approximately 17%. The sample comprised blood. The receptors derive from a person between 18 and 70 years old in good health.

V usage is TRBV19 and J usage is TRBJ1-5, with TRBD1 identical over 9 bases. CDR1 and CDR2 (germline): LNHDA, SQIVND (reference sequence). J was trimmed by 8 bases and V by 4 bases; bases with no gene match: 3. CDR3 length: 13 residues. The CDR3: CASSRDRVEPQHF. The CDR3 DNA reads TGTGCCAGTAGTAGGGACAGGGTCGAGCCCCAGCATTTT.

The V and J genes are TRBV29-1 and TRBJ1-1; unclear D gene. Trimming left V 5 bases short and J 1 base short, with 5 bases between. The CDR3 extends over 11 amino acids. Germline CDR1 and CDR2: SQVTM and ANQGSEA. The CDR3 sequence is CSVCQNTEAFF. CDR3 DNA sequence: TGCAGCGTTTGCCAGAACACTGAAGCTTTCTTT. Drawing the rest from reference TRBV29-1 and TRBJ1-1, the complete variable domain is SAVISQKPSRDICQRGTSLTIQCQVDSQVTMMFWYRQQPGQSLTLIATANQGSEATYESGFVIDKFPISRPNLTFSTLTVSNMSPEDSSIYLCSVCQNTEAFFGQGTRLTVV.

In DNA form, the CDR3 reads TGTGCCAGCAGCTCAAACCCGCGTTTGGGCAATGAGCAGTTCTTC. Protein sequence: CASSSNPRLGNEQFF. This chain links TRBV7-9 with TRBJ2-1, with D unresolved. Germline V lookup: CDR1 SEHNR, CDR2 FQNEAQ (reference sequence). The CDR3 loop spans 15 amino acids. Trimming shortened V by 4 bases and J by 6 bases, and 16 bases separated the two germline ends. Variable domain in full (rest from reference TRBV7-9 and TRBJ2-1): DTGVSQNPRHKITKRGQNVTFRCDPISEHNRLYWYRQTLGQGPEFLTYFQNEAQLEKSRLLSDRFSAERPKGSFSTLEIQRTEQGDSAMYLCASSSNPRLGNEQFFGPGTRLTVL.

The chain uses TRBV7-2 and TRBJ2-3; D not resolved. This CDR3 region has 14 residues. V lost 5 bases to trimming and J lost 2 bases, with 11 bases between them. The germline gives CDR1 SGHTA, CDR2 FQGNSA. The CDR3 spells CASSPRRNTDTQYF. CDR3 DNA sequence: TGTGCCAGCAGCCCGCGTCGTAACACAGATACGCAGTATTTT.

This clone was recorded a few times. The V and J genes are TRBV5-1 and TRBJ2-1; TRBD2 might be the D (5 bases). Germline V gene lookup returns CDR1 SGHRS and CDR2 YFSETQ. This CDR3 region has 14 residues. The V end lost 5 bases, the J end lost 4 bases, and 13 bases lay between the germline ends. In DNA, the CDR3 is TGCGCCAGCAGTGATAGGGCGGGTTACAATGAGCAGTTCTTC. Its translation: CASSDRAGYNEQFF.

V usage is TRBV6-1 and J usage is TRBJ2-7; D gene unclear. Trimming stripped 2 bases from V and 3 bases from J, with 11 bases between. Per germline, CDR1 MNHNS and CDR2 SASEGT. The CDR3 runs 14 residues. This CDR3 reads CASSELGTHYEQYV. Here the CDR3 DNA reads TGTGCCAGCAGTGAATTGGGCACGCACTACGAGCAGTACGTC.

This chain joins TRBV4-1 and TRBJ2-2; D gene uncertain. CDR1 and CDR2 (germline): MGHRA, YSYEKL. V lost 0 bases and J lost 5, with 16 bases in between. This CDR3 has 17 amino acids. The CDR3 DNA reads as TGCGCCAGCAGCCAAGATCCGTTCAATCGCCGAACCGGGGAGCTGTTTTTT. This encodes CASSQDPFNRRTGELFF.

A few counts support this clone. V is TRBV7-2 and J is TRBJ2-5, with TRBD2 matching over 13 bases. V was pared by 5 bases and J by 2 bases, with 5 bases of the junction left unmatched. The CDR3 sequence is 16 residues long. Germline V CDR1 and CDR2: SGHTA, FQGNSA. CDR3 bases: TGTGCCAGCAGCGCAGGACTAGCGGGGGCACAAGAGACCCAGTACTTC. As protein: CASSAGLAGAQETQYF. Together with reference TRBV7-2 and TRBJ2-5, the CDR3 gives the full variable domain: GAGVSQSPSNKVTEKGKDVELRCDPISGHTALYWYRQSLGQGLEFLIYFQGNSAPDKSGLPSDRFSAERTGGSVSTLTIQRTQQEDSAVYLCASSAGLAGAQETQYFGPGTRLLVL.

Points on this clone: The junction shows a germline mismatch at one end, possibly a read error. This chain uses TRBV28 with TRBJ2-2, with 15 bases aligning to TRBD2. Germline CDR1 MDHEN, CDR2 SYDVKM. This CDR3 is 14 amino acids long. The CDR3 loop is CASSSIGLAGGILF. CDR3 DNA sequence: TGTGCCAGCAGCTCCATAGGACTAGCGGGGGGGATTCTTTTT.

The chain combines TRBV6-5 with TRBJ2-4, with no clear D. The length of the CDR3 is 13 residues. Germline assignment: CDR1 MNHEY and CDR2 SVGAGI. The V end lost 0 bases, the J end lost 4 bases, and 4 bases lay between the germline ends. This CDR3 reads CASSYSEKNIQYF. DNA for the CDR3: TGTGCCAGCAGTTACTCAGAAAAAAACATTCAGTACTTC.

The chain combines TRBV4-1 with TRBJ2-1, with 11 bases lining up with TRBD2. CDR1 and CDR2 (germline): MGHRA, YSYEKL. CDR3 length: 19 amino acids. J was trimmed by 1 base and V by 0 bases; bases with no gene match: 8. The CDR3 loop reads CASSQDKSLAGGSYNEQFF. The CDR3 DNA is TGCGCCAGCAGCCAAGATAAAAGCCTAGCGGGAGGTTCCTACAATGAGCAGTTCTTC.

The chain employs TRBV25-1 and TRBJ1-6; D is unresolved. The CDR3 consists of 14 residues. The V end was cut by 4 bases, the J end by 7 bases, with 11 bases between. Germline V gene data show CDR1 as MGHDK and CDR2 as SYGVNS. In DNA form, the CDR3 reads TGTGCCAGCAGTGGGACCATGAGAAATTCACCCCTCCACTTT. It yields the protein CASSGTMRNSPLHF.

The rearrangement links TRBV20-1 to TRBJ1-1; D may be TRBD1 (6 bases). CDR3 size: 11 residues. The V end was cut by 6 bases, the J end by 5 bases, with 10 bases between. CDR1 is DFQATT, CDR2 SNEGSKA, per germline (reference sequence). The CDR3 nucleotides are TGCAGTGCCACAGGGAGGACTGAAGCTTTCTTT. Amino acids: CSATGRTEAFF.